Listed below are T cell receptor beta chains from one sample, sequenced in a study of blood T cells in healthy people across ages. TCRdb redid the calling of the 5' RACE reads with MiXCR, one entry per CDR3 protein. The sample carries 1,800,000 or so distinct CDR3 sequences, more than 35% recorded once. Sequencing was done on a sample of blood. Every receptor here comes from a human donor in good health. The CDR3 runs from the conserved cysteine through the conserved F or W. The order of the fields is V gene, D gene, clone size, J gene, CDR3 protein, CDR3 DNA. A D gene is named only where the DNA matches it firmly. Expanded clones are given a class, and other clones once, few, many or no size at all.

>TRBV15|NA|few|TRBJ1-4
CTTRDGNEKLFF
TGTACCACCAGGGACGGTAATGAAAAACTGTTTTTT
>TRBV29-1|NA|few|TRBJ2-7
CSVNTGRVPYEQYF
TGCAGCGTCAACACAGGTCGGGTTCCCTACGAGCAGTACTTC
>TRBV6-1|NA|few|TRBJ2-7
CASSERRILGYEQYF
TGTGCCAGCAGTGAACGGCGGATCTTGGGCTACGAGCAGTACTTC
>TRBV5-1|NA|NA|TRBJ1-1
CASSATTVGATDTEAFF
TGCGCCAGCAGCGCGACCACTGTAGGAGCAACGGACACTGAAGCTTTCTTT
>TRBV29-1|NA|NA|TRBJ2-3
CSVAGILKADTQYF
TGCAGCGTCGCAGGGATCTTAAAAGCAGATACGCAGTATTTT
>TRBV7-2|NA|NA|TRBJ1-5
CASSKNRPKGNQPQHF
TGTGCCAGCAGCAAAAACAGGCCTAAGGGCAATCAGCCCCAGCATTTT
>TRBV7-2|NA|NA|TRBJ1-4
CASSLQRDEKLFF
TGTGCCAGCAGCTTACAAAGGGACGAAAAACTGTTTTTT
>TRBV20-1|TRBD2|many|TRBJ2-4
CSARDEWGGRIQYF
TGCAGTGCTAGAGATGAATGGGGGGGAAGGATTCAGTACTTC
>TRBV4-3|NA|few|TRBJ2-3
CASSQHTRATDTQYF
TGCGCCAGCAGCCAGCACACTAGGGCCACAGATACGCAGTATTTT
>TRBV6-2/TRBV6-3|TRBD1|NA|TRBJ2-3
CASSTTWDRGPPDTQYF
TGTGCCAGCAGTACCACCTGGGACAGGGGGCCTCCAGATACGCAGTATTTT
>TRBV20-1|TRBD1|NA|TRBJ2-5
CSARFDRGEGAQYF
TGCAGTGCTAGATTCGACAGGGGGGAAGGGGCCCAGTACTTC
>TRBV7-2|NA|few|TRBJ2-7
CASSLVVGDSSYEQYF
TGTGCCAGCAGCTTAGTAGTGGGGGATAGCTCCTACGAGCAGTACTTC
>TRBV29-1|NA|few|TRBJ1-1
CSVEPRRIAFF
TGCAGCGTTGAACCCCGCAGGATCGCTTTCTTT
>TRBV2|TRBD1|NA|TRBJ1-1
CASSFLQGVPFF
TGTGCCAGCAGTTTTTTACAGGGGGTTCCTTTCTTT
>TRBV15|NA|few|TRBJ2-1
CATSRAEGNIVFF
TGTGCCACCAGCAGAGCGGAGGGAAATATTGTGTTCTTC
>TRBV11-2|NA|few|TRBJ2-1
CASSLESEQFF
TGTGCCAGCAGCTTAGAGAGTGAGCAGTTCTTC
>TRBV13|NA|few|TRBJ2-6
CASSAQRGFSGANVLTF
TGTGCCAGCAGCGCGCAGAGGGGCTTTTCTGGGGCCAACGTCCTGACTTTC
>TRBV18|TRBD1|NA|TRBJ1-5
CASSPLGTGGNQPQHF
TGTGCCAGCTCGCCCCTCGGGACAGGGGGCAATCAGCCCCAGCATTTT
>TRBV6-2/TRBV6-3|TRBD2|few|TRBJ2-1
CASTRGGAGGYNEQFF
TGTGCCAGCACAAGGGGAGGCGCGGGGGGGTACAATGAGCAGTTCTTC
>TRBV28|NA|NA|TRBJ2-1
CASSYGVGGFF
TGTGCCAGCAGCTATGGAGTAGGGGGGTTCTTC
>TRBV5-1|NA|few|TRBJ2-7
CASSTRKAATYEQYF
TGCGCCAGCAGCACCAGGAAGGCGGCGACCTACGAGCAGTACTTC
>TRBV7-2|TRBD1|NA|TRBJ2-1
CASRDRGGSDEQFF
TGTGCCTCCCGAGACAGGGGTGGTAGCGATGAGCAGTTCTTC
>TRBV6-6|NA|few|TRBJ2-7
CASSYYGTEAYEQYF
TGTGCCAGCAGTTACTACGGGACGGAAGCCTACGAGCAGTACTTC
>TRBV20-1|NA|few|TRBJ2-1
CSARFPFYNEQFF
TGCAGTGCTAGGTTCCCCTTTTACAATGAGCAGTTCTTC
>TRBV18|NA|once|TRBJ1-2
CASSPQGSVTF
TGTGCCAGCTCACCACAGGGGTCCGTCACCTTC
>TRBV28|NA|NA|TRBJ2-7
CASGPAGNYEQYF
TGTGCCAGCGGACCCGCGGGTAACTACGAGCAGTACTTC
>TRBV2|TRBD1|few|TRBJ1-6
CASRAGSGGLVSPLHF
TGTGCCAGCAGGGCGGGGTCAGGGGGCCTAGTATCTCCCCTCCACTTT
>TRBV7-2|NA|NA|TRBJ1-1
CASSLYQGGSPAAFF
TGTGCCAGCAGCTTATACCAGGGAGGTTCCCCAGCAGCTTTCTTT
>TRBV11-3|NA|NA|TRBJ2-5
CASSPRGPETQYF
TGTGCCAGCTCACCTCGGGGACCGGAGACCCAGTACTTC
>TRBV20-1|NA|NA|TRBJ1-2
CSTKKPGTAYGYTF
TGCAGTACCAAAAAACCAGGGACTGCGTATGGCTACACCTTC
>TRBV5-6|NA|NA|TRBJ2-7
CASSLKEAYEQYF
TGTGCCAGCAGCTTGAAAGAGGCCTACGAGCAGTACTTC
>TRBV12-3/TRBV12-4|NA|NA|TRBJ1-1
CASSLIIPEAFF
TGTGCCAGCAGTTTGATTATCCCTGAAGCTTTCTTT